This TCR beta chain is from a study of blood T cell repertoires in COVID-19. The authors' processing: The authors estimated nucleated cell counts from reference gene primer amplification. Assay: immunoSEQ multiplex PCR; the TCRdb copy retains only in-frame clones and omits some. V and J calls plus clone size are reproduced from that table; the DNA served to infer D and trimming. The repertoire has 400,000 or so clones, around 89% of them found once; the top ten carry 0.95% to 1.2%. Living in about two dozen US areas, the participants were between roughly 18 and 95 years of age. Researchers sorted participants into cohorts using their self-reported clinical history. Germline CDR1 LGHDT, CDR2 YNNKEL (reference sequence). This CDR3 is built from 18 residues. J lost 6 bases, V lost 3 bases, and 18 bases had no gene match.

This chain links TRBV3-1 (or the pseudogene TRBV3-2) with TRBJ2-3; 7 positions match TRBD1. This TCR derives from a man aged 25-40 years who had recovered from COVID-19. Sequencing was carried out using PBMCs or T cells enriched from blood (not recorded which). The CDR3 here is CASSQHPRQGGEVDTQYF. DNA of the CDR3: TGTGCCAGCAGCCAGCATCCTCGGCAAGGGGGCGAGGTTGATACGCAGTATTTT.